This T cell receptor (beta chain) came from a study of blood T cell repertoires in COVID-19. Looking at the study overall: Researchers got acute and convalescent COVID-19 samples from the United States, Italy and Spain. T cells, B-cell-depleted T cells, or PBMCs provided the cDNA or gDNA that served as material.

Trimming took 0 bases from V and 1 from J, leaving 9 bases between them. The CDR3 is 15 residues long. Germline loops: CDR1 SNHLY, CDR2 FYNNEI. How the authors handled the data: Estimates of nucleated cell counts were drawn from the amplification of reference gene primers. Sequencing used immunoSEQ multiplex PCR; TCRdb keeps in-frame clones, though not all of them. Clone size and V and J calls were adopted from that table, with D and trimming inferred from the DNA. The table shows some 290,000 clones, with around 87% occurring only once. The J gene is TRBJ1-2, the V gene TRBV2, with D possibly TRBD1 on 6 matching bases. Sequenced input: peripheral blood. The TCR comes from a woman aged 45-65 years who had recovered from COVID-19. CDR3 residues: CASSEAGQINYGYTF. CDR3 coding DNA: TGTGCCAGCAGTGAAGCTGGACAGATTAACTATGGCTACACCTTC.